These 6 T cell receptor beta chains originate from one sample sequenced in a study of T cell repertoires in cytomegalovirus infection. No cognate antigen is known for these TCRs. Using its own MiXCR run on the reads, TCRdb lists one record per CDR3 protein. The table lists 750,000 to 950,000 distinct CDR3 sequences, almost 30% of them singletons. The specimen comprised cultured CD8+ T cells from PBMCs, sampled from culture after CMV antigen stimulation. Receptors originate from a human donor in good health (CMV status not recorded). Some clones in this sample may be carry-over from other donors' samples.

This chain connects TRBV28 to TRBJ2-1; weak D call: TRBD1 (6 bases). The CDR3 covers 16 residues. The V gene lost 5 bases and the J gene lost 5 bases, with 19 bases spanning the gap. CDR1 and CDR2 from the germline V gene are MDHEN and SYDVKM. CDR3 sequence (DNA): TGTGCCAGCAGTAAACTTCGGGACAACAAGAACAATGAGCAGTTCTTC. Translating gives CASSKLRDNKNNEQFF.

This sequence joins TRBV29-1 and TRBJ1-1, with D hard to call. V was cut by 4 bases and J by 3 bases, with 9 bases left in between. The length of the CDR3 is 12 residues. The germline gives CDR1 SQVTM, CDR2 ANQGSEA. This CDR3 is CSVGGRDTEAFF. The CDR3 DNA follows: TGCAGCGTTGGGGGAAGGGACACTGAAGCTTTCTTT. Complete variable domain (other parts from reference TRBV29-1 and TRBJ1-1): SAVISQKPSRDICQRGTSLTIQCQVDSQVTMMFWYRQQPGQSLTLIATANQGSEATYESGFVIDKFPISRPNLTFSTLTVSNMSPEDSSIYLCSVGGRDTEAFFGQGTRLTVV.

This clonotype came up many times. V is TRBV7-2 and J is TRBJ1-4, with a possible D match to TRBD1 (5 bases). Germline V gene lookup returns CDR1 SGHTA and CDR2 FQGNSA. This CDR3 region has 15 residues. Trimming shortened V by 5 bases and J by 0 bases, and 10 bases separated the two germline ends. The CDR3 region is CASSRGAATNEKLFF. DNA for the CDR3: TGTGCCAGCAGCCGTGGGGCGGCAACTAATGAAAAACTGTTTTTT.

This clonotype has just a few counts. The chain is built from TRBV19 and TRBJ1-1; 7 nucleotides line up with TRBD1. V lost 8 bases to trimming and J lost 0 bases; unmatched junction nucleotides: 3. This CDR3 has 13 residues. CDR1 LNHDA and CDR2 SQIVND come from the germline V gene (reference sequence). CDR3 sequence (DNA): TGTGCCAGTTTACAGGGGTTGAACACTGAAGCTTTCTTT. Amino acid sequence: CASLQGLNTEAFF. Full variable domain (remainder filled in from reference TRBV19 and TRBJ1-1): DGGITQSPKYLFRKEGQNVTLSCEQNLNHDAMYWYRQDPGQGLRLIYYSQIVNDFQKGDIAEGYSVSREKKESFPLTVTSAQKNPTAFYLCASLQGLNTEAFFGQGTRLTVV.

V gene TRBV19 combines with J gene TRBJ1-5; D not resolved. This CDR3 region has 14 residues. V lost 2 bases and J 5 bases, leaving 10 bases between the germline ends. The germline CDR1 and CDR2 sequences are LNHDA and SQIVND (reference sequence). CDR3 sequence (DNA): TGTGCCAGTAGTATAAGGCGAGGCGATCAGCCCCAGCATTTT. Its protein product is CASSIRRGDQPQHF.

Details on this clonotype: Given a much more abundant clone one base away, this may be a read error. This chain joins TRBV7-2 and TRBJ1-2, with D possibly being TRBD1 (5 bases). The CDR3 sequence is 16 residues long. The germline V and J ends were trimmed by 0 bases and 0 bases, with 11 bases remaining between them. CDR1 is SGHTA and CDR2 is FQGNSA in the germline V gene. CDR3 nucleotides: TGTGCCAGCAGCTTAGCAAGGGGTCTAGCTAACTATGGCTACACCTTC. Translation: CASSLARGLANYGYTF.